The clone carrying this T cell receptor beta chain was seen at least ten times. The read stops 3 residues short of the end of the CDR3; the missing end is completed from the germline J gene. The sample originates from a study of T cell clonality in common variable immunodeficiency. Germline V gene lookup returns CDR1 SEHNR and CDR2 FQNEAQ (reference sequence). This CDR3 is 14 amino acids long. V lost 8 bases to trimming and J lost 7 bases, with 18 bases between them. The assay was immunoSEQ multiplex PCR, and TCRdb's table has in-frame clones only and misses some. This sample has tens of thousands of clones, each found more than once. Blood samples were heparinized, 5 to 8 ml per donor.

The sequencing sample was made of peripheral blood mononuclear cells. V usage is TRBV7-9 and J usage is TRBJ2-1; a possible D gene is TRBD2 (5 bases). The sequence was obtained from a person aged 18-70 years in good health. CDR3 bases read: TGTGCCAGCGTGGCAGAGGGTCTGACAAATGAG. Amino acid sequence: CASVAEGLTNE. In full, the CDR3 reads CASVAEGLTNEQFF.